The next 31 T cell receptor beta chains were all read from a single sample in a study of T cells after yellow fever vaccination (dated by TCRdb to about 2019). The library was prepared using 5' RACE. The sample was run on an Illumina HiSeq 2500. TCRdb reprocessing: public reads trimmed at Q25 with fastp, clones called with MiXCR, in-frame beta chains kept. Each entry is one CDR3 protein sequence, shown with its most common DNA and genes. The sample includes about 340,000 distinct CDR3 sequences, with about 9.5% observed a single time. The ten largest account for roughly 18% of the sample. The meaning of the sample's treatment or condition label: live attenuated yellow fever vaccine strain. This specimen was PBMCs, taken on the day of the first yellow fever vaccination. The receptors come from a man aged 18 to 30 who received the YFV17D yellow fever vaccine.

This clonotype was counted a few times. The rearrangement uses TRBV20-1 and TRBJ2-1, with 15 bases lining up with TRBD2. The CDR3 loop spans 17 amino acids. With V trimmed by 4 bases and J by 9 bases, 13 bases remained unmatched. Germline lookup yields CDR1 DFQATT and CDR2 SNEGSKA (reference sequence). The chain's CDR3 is CSATDKRTSGGAGEQFF. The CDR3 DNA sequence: TGCAGTGCTACGGATAAACGGACTAGCGGGGGGGCTGGTGAGCAGTTCTTC.

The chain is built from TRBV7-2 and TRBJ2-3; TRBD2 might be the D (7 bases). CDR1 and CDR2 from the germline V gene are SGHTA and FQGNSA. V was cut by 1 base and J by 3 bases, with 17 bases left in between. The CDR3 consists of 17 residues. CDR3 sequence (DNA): TGTGCCAGCAGCTTAGGCGTCTGGGGGGGCCGAACAGATACGCAGTATTTT. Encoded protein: CASSLGVWGGRTDTQYF.

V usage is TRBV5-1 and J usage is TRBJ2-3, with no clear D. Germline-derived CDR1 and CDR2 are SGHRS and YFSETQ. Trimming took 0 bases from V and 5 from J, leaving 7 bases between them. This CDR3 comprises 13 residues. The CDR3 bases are TGCGCCAGCAGCTTGGTTGTATTAGATACGCAGTATTTT. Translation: CASSLVVLDTQYF. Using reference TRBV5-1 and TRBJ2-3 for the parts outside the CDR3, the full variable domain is KAGVTQTPRYLIKTRGQQVTLSCSPISGHRSVSWYQQTPGQGLQFLFEYFSETQRNKGNFPGRFSGRQFSNSRSEMNVSTLELGDSALYLCASSLVVLDTQYFGPGTRLTVL.

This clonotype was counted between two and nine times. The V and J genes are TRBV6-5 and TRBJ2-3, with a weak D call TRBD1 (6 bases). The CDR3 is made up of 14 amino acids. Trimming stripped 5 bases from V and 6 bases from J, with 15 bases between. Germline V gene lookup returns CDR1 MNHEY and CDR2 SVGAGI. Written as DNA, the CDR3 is TGTGCCAGCAGTACTGGAACAGGGTTTGATACGCAGTATTTT. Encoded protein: CASSTGTGFDTQYF.

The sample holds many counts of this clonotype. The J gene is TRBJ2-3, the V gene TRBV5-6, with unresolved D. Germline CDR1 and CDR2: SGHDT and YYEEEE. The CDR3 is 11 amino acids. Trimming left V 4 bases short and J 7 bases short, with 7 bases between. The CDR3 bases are TGTGCCAGCAGCCACGAGAATACGCAGTATTTT. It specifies CASSHENTQYF.

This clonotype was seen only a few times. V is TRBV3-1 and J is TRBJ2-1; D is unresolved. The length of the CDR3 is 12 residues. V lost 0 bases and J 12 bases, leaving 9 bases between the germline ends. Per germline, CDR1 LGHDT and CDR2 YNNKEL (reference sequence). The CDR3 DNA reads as TGTGCCAGCAGCCAAGATGGGCCGGGGCAGTTCTTC. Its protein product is CASSQDGPGQFF.

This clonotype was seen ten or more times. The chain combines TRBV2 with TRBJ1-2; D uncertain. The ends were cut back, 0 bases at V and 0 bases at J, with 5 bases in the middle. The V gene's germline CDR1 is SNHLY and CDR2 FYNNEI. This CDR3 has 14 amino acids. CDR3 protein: CASSEAPANYGYTF. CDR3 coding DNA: TGTGCCAGCAGTGAAGCCCCAGCTAACTATGGCTACACCTTC. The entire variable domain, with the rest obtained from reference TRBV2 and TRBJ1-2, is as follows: EPEVTQTPSHQVTQMGQEVILRCVPISNHLYFYWYRQILGQKVEFLVSFYNNEISEKSEIFDDQFSVERPDGSNFTLKIRSTKLEDSAMYFCASSEAPANYGYTFGSGTRLTVV.

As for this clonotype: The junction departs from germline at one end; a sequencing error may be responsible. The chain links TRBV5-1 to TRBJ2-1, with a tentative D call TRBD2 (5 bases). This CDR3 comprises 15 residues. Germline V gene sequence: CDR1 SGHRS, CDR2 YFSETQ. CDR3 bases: TGCGACAGCAGCTTGACCCTGAGGGAGTACAATGAGCAGTTCTTC. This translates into CDSSLTLREYNEQFF. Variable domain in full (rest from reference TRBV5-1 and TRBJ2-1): KAGVTQTPRYLIKTRGQQVTLSCSPISGHRSVSWYQQTPGQGLQFLFEYFSETQRNKGNFPGRFSGRQFSNSRSEMNVSTLELGDSALYLCDSSLTLREYNEQFFGPGTRLTVL.

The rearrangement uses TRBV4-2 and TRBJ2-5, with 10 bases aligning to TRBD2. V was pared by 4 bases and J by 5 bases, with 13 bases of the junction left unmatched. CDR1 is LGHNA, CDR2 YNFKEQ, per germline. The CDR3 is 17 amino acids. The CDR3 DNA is TGTGCCAGCAGCCCTGCCCAGAAAGCGGGGGGGGCGGAGACCCAGTACTTC. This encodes CASSPAQKAGGAETQYF.

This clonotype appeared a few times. This chain's CDR3 is CASSLGGAYQPQHF. DNA for the CDR3: TGTGCCAGCAGCTTAGGGGGGGCATATCAGCCCCAGCATTTT. This chain connects TRBV7-8 to TRBJ1-5; a possible D gene is TRBD1 (6 bases). Per the germline V gene, CDR1 is SGHVS and CDR2 is FQNEAQ. The V end lost 1 base, the J end lost 5 bases, and 9 bases lay between the germline ends. The CDR3 runs 14 residues.

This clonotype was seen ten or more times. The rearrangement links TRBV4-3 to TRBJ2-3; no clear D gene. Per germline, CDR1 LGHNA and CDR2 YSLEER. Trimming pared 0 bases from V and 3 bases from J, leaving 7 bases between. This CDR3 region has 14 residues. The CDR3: CASSQEAFTDTQYF. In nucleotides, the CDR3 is TGCGCCAGCAGCCAAGAAGCCTTTACAGATACGCAGTATTTT.

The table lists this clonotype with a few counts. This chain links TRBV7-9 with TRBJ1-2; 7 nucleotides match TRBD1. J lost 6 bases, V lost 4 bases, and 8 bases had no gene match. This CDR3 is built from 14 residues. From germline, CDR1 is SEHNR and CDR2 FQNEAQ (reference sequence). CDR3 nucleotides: TGTGCCAGCAGCTCGGACAGGCTTCGCCATGGCTACACCTTC. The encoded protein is CASSSDRLRHGYTF.

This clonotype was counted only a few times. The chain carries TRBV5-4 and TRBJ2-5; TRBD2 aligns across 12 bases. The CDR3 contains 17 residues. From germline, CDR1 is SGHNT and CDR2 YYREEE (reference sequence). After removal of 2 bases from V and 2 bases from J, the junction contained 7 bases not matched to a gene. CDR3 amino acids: CASSFRLAGELQETQYF. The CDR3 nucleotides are TGTGCCAGCAGCTTTAGACTAGCGGGGGAGTTACAAGAGACCCAGTACTTC.

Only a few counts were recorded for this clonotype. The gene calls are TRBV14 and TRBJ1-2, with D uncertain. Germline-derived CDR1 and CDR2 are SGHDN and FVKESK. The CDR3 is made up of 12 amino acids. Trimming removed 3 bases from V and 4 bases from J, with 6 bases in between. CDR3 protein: CASSQGFYGYTF. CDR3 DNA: TGTGCCAGCAGCCAGGGCTTCTATGGCTACACCTTC.

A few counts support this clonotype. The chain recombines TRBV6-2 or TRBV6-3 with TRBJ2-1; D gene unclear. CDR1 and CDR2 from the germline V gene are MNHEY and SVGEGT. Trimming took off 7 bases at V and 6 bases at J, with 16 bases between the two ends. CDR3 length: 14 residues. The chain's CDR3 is CASTLPPLINEQFF. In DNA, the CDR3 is TGTGCCAGCACCCTACCCCCTTTAATCAATGAGCAGTTCTTC.

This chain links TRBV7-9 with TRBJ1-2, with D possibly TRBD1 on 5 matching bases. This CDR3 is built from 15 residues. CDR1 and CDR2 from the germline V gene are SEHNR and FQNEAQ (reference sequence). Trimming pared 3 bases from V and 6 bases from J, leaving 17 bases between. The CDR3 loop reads CASSFSPGFVDGYTF. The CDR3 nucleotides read TGTGCCAGCAGCTTTTCGCCAGGGTTTGTTGATGGCTACACCTTC.

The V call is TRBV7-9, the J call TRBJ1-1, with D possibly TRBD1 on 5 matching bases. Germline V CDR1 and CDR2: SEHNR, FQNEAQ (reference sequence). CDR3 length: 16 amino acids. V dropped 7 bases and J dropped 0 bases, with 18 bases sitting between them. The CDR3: CASTGLTTYMNTEAFF. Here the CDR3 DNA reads TGTGCCAGCACGGGACTAACGACATATATGAACACTGAAGCTTTCTTT.

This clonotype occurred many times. The CDR3 sequence: CASTGTGGAEQYF. In nucleotides, the CDR3 is TGCGCCAGTACCGGGACAGGGGGAGCCGAGCAGTACTTC. The chain employs TRBV5-1 and TRBJ2-7, with 11 bases lining up with TRBD1. The junction had 7 bases not matched to a gene; V was cut back by 8 bases and J by 6 bases. CDR1 and CDR2 from the germline V gene are SGHRS and YFSETQ. The CDR3 runs to 13 residues.

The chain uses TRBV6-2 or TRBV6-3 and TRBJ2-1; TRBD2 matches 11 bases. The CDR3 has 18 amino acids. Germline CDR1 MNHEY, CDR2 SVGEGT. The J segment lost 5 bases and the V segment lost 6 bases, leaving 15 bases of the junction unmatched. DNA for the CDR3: TGTGCCAGCAGCCGGCCCTCCACGCTAGCGGGGGGCGACAATGAGCAGTTCTTC. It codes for CASSRPSTLAGGDNEQFF.

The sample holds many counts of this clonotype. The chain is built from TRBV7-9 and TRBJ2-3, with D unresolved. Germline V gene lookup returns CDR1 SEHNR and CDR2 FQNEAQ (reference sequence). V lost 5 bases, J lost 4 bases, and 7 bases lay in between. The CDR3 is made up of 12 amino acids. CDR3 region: CASSPESDTQYF. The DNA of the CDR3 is TGTGCCAGCAGCCCTGAGTCAGATACGCAGTATTTT.

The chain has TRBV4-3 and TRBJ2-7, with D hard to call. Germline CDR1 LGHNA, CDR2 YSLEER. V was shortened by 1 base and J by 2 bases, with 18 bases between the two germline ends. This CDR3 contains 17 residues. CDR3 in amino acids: CASSQVYGSPNPYEQYF. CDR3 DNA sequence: TGCGCCAGCAGCCAAGTGTATGGGTCCCCTAATCCCTACGAGCAGTACTTC.

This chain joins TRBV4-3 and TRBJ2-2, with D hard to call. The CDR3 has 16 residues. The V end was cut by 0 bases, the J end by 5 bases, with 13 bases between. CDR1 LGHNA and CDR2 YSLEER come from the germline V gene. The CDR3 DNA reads TGCGCCAGCAGCCAAGAACACCGCCCGAGGACCGGGGAGCTGTTTTTT. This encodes CASSQEHRPRTGELFF.

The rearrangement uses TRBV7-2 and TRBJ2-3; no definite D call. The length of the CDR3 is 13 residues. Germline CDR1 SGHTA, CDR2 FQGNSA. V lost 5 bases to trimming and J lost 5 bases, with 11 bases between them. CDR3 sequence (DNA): TGTGCCAGCAGCGGGATGAACAAAGATACGCAGTATTTT. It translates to CASSGMNKDTQYF.

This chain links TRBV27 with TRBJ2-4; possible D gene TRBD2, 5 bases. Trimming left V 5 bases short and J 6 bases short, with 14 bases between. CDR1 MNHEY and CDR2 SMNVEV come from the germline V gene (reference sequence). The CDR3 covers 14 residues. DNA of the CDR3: TGTGCCAGCAGTCAAAGGGCTGCGGGAAACATTCAGTACTTC. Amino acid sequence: CASSQRAAGNIQYF.

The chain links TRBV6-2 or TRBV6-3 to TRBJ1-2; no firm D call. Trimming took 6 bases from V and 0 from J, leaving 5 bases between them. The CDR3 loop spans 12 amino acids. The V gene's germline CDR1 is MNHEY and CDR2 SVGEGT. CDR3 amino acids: CASRSTNYGYTF. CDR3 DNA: TGTGCCAGCAGGTCAACTAACTATGGCTACACCTTC.

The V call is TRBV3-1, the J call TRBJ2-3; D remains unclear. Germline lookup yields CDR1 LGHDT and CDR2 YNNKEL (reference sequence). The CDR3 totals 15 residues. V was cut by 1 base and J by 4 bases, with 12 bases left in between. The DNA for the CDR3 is TGTGCCAGCAGCCAAGCCGGGCCGATGGCAGATACGCAGTATTTT. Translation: CASSQAGPMADTQYF.

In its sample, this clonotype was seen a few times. As DNA, the CDR3 is TGTGCCAGCAGCTTAATGGTCCAAACGGAGACCCAGTACTTC. Its protein is CASSLMVQTETQYF. The gene calls are TRBV7-2 and TRBJ2-5; no definite D call. Trimming stripped 2 bases from V and 5 bases from J, with 12 bases between. There are 14 residues in the CDR3. In germline, CDR1 is SGHTA, CDR2 FQGNSA.

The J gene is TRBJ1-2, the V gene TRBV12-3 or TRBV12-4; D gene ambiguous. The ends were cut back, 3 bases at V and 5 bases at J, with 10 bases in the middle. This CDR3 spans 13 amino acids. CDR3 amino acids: CASSFRVVYGYTF. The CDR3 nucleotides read TGTGCCAGCAGTTTTCGAGTGGTATATGGCTACACCTTC.

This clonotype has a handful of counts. The CDR3 DNA sequence: TGCAGTGCTCCGCCCCAGCCAGGGTATGGCTACACCTTC. Its translation: CSAPPQPGYGYTF. The rearrangement joins TRBV20-1 to TRBJ1-2; D is possibly TRBD1 (5 bases). CDR1 and CDR2 (germline): DFQATT, SNEGSKA (reference sequence). The CDR3 is 13 amino acids. Trimming removed 5 bases at V and 5 bases at J, with 15 bases between.

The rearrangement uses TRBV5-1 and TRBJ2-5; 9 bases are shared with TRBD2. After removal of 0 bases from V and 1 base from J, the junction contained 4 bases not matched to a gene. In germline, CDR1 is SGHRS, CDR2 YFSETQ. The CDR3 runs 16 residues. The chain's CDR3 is CASSLAGRGGQETQYF. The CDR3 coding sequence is TGCGCCAGCAGCTTGGCGGGGCGGGGGGGCCAAGAGACCCAGTACTTC. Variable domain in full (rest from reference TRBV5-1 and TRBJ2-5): KAGVTQTPRYLIKTRGQQVTLSCSPISGHRSVSWYQQTPGQGLQFLFEYFSETQRNKGNFPGRFSGRQFSNSRSEMNVSTLELGDSALYLCASSLAGRGGQETQYFGPGTRLLVL.

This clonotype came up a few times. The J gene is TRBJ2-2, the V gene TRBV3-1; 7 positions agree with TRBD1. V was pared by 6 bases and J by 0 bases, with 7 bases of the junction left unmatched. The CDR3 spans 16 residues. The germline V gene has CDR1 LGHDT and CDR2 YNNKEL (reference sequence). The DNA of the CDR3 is TGTGCCAGCAGATTCACCGGGACAGCGAACACCGGGGAGCTGTTTTTT. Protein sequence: CASRFTGTANTGELFF.